This T cell receptor beta chain was documented in a study of regulatory T cells in long-lasting Graves disease. About the study: Graves' cases, newly diagnosed, had used antithyroid drugs under 3 months.

Documented time point: newly diagnosed GD, antithyroid drugs for less than 3 months. After RNA was extracted from PBMCs, the TCR library was made from it. Patients with Graves' disease were diagnosed by American Thyroid Association guidelines. Assembly of TCR beta libraries relied on iRepertoire HTBI primers together with Arm-PCR of CDR3 regions. TCRdb processed the multiplex PCR reads anew with MiXCR; each CDR3 protein has one entry. The sample shows roughly 500,000 distinct CDR3 sequences, roughly 13% of them seen only once. With respect to this clonotype: Given a much more abundant clone one base away, this may be a read error.

A further study also used this sample, focusing on T cells in Graves' hyperthyroidism and ophthalmopathy. That work states: It was a median approximately 6 months before onset that the model predicted ophthalmopathy.

The receptor was derived from a man aged 25-40 years with Graves disease. This material consisted of peripheral blood mononuclear cells (PBMCs), taken at new diagnosis, from a patient treated with antithyroid drugs.

CDR3 sequence (DNA): TGCGGTGCTAGGCCGCCCTGGGGGGGCACAGATACGCAGTATTTT. It specifies CGARPPWGGTDTQYF. This chain joins TRBV20-1 and TRBJ2-3; the D gene is possibly TRBD2 (6 bases). CDR3 length equals 15 residues. The germline gives CDR1 DFQATT, CDR2 SNEGSKA (reference sequence).